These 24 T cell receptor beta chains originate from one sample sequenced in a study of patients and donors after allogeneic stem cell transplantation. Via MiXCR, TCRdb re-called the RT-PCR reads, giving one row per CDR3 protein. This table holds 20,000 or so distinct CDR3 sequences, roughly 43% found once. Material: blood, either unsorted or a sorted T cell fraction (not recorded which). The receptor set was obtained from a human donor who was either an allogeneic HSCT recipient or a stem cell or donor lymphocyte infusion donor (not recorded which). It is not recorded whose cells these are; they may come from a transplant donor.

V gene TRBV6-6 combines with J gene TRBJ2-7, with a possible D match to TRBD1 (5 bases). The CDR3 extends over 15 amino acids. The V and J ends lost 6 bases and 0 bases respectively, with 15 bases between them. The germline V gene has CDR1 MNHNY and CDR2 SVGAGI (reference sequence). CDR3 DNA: TGTGCCAGCAGCCCAGGGTGGACAAGCTCCTACGAGCAGTACTTC. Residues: CASSPGWTSSYEQYF.

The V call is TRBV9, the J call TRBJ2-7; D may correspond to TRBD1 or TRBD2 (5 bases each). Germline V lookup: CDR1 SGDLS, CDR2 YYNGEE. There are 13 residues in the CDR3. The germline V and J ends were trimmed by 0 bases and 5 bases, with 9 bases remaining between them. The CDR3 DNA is TGTGCCAGCAGCGTAGCGGGGCTAGACGAGCAGTACTTC. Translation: CASSVAGLDEQYF.

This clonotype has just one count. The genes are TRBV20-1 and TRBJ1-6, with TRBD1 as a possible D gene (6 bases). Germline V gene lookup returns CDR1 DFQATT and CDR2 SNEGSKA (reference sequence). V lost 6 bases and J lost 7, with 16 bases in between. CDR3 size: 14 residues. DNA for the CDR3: TGCAGTGCAACCGCCGGGACACAAAATTCACCCCTCCACTTT. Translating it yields CSATAGTQNSPLHF.

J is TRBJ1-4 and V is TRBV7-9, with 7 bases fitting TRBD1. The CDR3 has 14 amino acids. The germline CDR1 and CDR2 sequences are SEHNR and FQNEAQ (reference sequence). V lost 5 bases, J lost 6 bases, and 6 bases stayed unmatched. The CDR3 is CASSVGQVDEKLFF. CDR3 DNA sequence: TGTGCCAGCAGCGTCGGACAGGTGGATGAAAAACTGTTTTTT.

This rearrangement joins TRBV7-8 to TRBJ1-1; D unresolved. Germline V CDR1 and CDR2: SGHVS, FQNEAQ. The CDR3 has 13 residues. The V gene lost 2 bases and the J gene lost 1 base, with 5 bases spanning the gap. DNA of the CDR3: TGTGCCAGCAGCTTACTGTGGAACACTGAAGCTTTCTTT. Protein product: CASSLLWNTEAFF.

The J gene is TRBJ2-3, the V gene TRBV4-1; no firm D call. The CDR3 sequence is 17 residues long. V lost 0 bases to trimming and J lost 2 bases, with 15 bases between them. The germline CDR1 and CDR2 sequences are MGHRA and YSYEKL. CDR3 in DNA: TGCGCCAGCAGCCAAGAAGCGACTTCTTTACCCACAGATACGCAGTATTTT. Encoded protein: CASSQEATSLPTDTQYF.

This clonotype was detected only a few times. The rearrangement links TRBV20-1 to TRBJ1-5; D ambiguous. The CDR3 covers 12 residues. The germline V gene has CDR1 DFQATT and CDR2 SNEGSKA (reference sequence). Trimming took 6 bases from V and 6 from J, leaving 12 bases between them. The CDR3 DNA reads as TGCAGTGCGACTAATCGTATTCAGCCCCAGCATTTT. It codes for CSATNRIQPQHF.

This chain's CDR3 is CASSPPQGTWTDTQYF. The CDR3 DNA reads as TGTGCCAGCTCACCACCGCAGGGTACCTGGACAGATACGCAGTATTTT. The chain carries TRBV18 and TRBJ2-3, with a possible D match to TRBD1 (5 bases). This CDR3 has 16 residues. Trimming cost V 0 bases and J 3 bases, with 13 bases left between them. CDR1 KGHSH and CDR2 LQKENI come from the germline V gene.

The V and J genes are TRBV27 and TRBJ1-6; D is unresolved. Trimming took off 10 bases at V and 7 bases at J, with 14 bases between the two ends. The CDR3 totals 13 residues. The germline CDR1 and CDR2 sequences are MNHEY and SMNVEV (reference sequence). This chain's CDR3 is CATHGPVNSPLHF. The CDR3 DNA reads TGTGCCACCCATGGGCCGGTAAATTCACCCCTCCACTTT.

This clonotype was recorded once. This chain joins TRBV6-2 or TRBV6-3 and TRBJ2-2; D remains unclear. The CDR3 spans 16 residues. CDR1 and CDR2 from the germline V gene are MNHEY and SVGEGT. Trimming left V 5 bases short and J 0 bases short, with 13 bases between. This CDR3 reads CASSKLTLTNTGELFF. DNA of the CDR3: TGTGCCAGCAGTAAGCTGACACTTACGAACACCGGGGAGCTGTTTTTT.

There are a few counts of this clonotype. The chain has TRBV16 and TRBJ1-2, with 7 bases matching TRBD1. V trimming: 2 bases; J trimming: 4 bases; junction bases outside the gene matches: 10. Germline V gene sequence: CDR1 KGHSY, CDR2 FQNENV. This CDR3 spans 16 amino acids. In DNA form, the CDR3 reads TGTGCCAGCAGCCAAATCGACAGGGCCCTTACCTATGGCTACACCTTC. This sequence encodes CASSQIDRALTYGYTF. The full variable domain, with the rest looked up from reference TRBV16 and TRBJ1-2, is GEEVAQTPKHLVRGEGQKAKLYCAPIKGHSYVFWYQQVLKNEFKFLISFQNENVFDETGMPKERFSAKCLPNSPCSLEIQATKLEDSAVYFCASSQIDRALTYGYTFGSGTRLTVV.

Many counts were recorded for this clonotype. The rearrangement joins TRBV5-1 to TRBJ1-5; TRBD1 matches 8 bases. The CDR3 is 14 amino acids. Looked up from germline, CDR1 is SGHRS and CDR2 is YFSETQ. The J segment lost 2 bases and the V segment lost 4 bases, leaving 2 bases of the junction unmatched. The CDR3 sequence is CASSTTGGNQPQHF. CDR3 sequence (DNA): TGCGCCAGCAGCACGACAGGGGGCAATCAGCCCCAGCATTTT.

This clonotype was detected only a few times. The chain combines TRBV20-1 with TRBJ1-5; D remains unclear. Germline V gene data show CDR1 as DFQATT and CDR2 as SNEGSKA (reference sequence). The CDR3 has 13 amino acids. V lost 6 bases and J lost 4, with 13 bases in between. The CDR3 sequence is CSAGPFSNQPQHF. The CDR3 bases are TGCAGTGCAGGCCCGTTTTCAAATCAGCCCCAGCATTTT.

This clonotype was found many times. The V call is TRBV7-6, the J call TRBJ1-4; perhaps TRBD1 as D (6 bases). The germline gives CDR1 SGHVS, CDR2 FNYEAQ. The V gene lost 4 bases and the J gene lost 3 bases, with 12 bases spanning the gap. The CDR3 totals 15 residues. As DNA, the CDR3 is TGTGCCAGCAGCTCCAGACAGGTCGCTAATGAAAAACTGTTTTTT. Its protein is CASSSRQVANEKLFF.

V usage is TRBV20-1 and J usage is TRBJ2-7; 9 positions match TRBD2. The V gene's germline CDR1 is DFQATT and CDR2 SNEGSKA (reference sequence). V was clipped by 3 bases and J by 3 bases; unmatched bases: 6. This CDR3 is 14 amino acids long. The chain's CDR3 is CSASSSGDLYEQYF. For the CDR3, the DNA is TGCAGTGCTAGCTCTAGCGGGGACCTCTACGAGCAGTACTTC.

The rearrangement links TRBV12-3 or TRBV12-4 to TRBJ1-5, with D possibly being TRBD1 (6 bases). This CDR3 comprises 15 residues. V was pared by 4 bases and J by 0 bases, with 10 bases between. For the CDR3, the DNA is TGTGCCAGCAGTTCCCAGGGGCTTAGCAATCAGCCCCAGCATTTT. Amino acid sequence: CASSSQGLSNQPQHF.

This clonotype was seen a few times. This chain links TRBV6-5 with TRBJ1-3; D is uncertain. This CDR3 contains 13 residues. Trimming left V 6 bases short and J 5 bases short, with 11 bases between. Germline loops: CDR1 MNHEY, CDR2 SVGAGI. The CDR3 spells CASRSLRRNTIYF. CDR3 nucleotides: TGTGCCAGCAGGTCCCTTCGGAGAAACACCATATATTTT.

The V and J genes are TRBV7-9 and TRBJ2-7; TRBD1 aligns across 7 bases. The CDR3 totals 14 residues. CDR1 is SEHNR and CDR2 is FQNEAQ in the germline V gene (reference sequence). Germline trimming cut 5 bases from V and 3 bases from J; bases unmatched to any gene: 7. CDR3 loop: CASSREQGVYEQYF. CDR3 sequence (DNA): TGTGCCAGCAGCCGCGAGCAGGGGGTCTACGAGCAGTACTTC. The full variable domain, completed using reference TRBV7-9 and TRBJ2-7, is DTGVSQNPRHKITKRGQNVTFRCDPISEHNRLYWYRQTLGQGPEFLTYFQNEAQLEKSRLLSDRFSAERPKGSFSTLEIQRTEQGDSAMYLCASSREQGVYEQYFGPGTRLTVT.

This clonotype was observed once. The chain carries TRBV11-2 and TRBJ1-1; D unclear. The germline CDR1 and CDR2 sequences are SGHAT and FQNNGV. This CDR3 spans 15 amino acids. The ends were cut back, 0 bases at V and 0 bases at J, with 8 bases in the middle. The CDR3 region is CASSLDLILNTEAFF. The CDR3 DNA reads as TGTGCCAGCAGCTTAGACCTGATTTTGAACACTGAAGCTTTCTTT.

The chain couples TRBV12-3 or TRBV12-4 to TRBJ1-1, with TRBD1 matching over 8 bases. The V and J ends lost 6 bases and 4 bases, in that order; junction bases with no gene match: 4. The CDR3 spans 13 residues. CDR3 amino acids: CASSFTGGTEAFF. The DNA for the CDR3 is TGTGCCAGCAGCTTTACAGGGGGCACTGAAGCTTTCTTT.

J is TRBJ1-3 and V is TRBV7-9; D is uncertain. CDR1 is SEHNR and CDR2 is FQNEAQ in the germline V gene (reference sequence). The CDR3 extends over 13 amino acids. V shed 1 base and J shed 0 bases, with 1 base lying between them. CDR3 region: CASSLVSGNTIYF. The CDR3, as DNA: TGTGCCAGCAGCTTAGTCTCTGGAAACACCATATATTTT.

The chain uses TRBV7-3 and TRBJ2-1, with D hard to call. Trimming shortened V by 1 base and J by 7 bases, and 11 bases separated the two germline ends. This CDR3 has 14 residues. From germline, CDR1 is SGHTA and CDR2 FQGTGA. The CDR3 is CASSLSQVPNEQFF. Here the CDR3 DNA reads TGTGCCAGCAGCTTAAGCCAGGTACCAAATGAGCAGTTCTTC.

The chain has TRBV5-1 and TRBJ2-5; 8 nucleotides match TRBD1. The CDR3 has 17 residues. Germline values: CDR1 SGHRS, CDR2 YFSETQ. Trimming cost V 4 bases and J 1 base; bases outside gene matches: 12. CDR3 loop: CASSPGGRGPTQETQYF. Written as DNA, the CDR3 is TGCGCCAGCAGCCCCGGAGGCAGGGGGCCTACCCAAGAGACCCAGTACTTC.

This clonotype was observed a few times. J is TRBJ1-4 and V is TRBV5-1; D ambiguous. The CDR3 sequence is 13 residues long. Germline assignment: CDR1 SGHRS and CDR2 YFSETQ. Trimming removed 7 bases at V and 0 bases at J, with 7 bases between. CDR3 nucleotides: TGCGCCAGCTCAGTTGCAACTAATGAAAAACTGTTTTTT. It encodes CASSVATNEKLFF.